At least ten counts were recorded for the clone carrying this TCR beta chain. No antigen is known for it. Via MiXCR, TCRdb re-called the reads, giving one row per CDR3 protein. The profile shows 200,000 to 300,000 distinct CDR3 sequences, approximately 9.2% of them singletons. V was pared by 5 bases and J by 7 bases, with 0 bases of the junction left unmatched. This CDR3 comprises 12 residues. This sample was taken from a study of T cell repertoires in cytomegalovirus infection. Study-wide context: It was the public TCR beta signatures that indicated both CMV infection and matching HLA type. General study findings and limits: Summed frequency of shared TCR beta families picked out CMV carriers who also had the relevant HLA. What dominated the ex vivo response were HLA-C-restricted CMV-specific TCR beta clonotypes.

The sample taken for sequencing was PBMCs. This sequence joins TRBV12-3 or TRBV12-4 and TRBJ2-2; 8 bases are shared with TRBD2. The sequence came from a human donor in good health (CMV status not recorded). Some clones in this sample may be carry-over from other donors' samples. In nucleotides, the CDR3 is TGTGCCAGCAGTACTAGCGGCGGGGAGCTGTTTTTT. Translation gives CASSTSGGELFF.